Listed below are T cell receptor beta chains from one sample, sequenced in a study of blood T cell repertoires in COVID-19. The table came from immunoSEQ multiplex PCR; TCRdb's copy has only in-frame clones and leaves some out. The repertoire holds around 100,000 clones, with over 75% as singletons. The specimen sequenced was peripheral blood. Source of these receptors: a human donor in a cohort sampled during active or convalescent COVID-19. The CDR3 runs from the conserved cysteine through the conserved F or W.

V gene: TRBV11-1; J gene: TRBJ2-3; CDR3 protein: CASSLGFRSDTQYF
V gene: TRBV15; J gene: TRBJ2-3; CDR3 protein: CATSRDPSGGTDTQYF
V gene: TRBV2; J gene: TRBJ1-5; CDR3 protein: CASSKGQGLNQPQHF
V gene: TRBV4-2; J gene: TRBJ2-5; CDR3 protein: CASSNRWLETQYF
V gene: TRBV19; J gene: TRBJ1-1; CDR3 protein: CASRMEGLAFF
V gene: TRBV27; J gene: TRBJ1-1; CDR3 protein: CASSPRTGAGNTEAFF
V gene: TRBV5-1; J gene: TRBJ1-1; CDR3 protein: CASRRDRGILTEAFF
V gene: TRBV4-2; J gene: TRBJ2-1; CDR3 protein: CASSQGVLPSYNEQFF
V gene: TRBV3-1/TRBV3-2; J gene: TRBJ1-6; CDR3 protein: CASSQGRESPLHF
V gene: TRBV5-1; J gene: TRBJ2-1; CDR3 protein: CASSLEGAVYNEQFF
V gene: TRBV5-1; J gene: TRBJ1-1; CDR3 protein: CASRLDLNTEAFF
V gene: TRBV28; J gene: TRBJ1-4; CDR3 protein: CASNLQGTKGKLFF
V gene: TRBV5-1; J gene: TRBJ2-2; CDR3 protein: CASSLVSGFTGELFF
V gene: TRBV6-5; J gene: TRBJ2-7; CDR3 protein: CASSRFQGAVEQYF
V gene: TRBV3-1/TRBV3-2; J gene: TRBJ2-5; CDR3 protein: CASSQKGDRYQETQYF
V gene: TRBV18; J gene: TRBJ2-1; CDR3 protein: CASTRASGEGDEQFF
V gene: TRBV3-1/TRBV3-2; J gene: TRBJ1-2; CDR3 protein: CASSQGWRQGAGGYGYTF
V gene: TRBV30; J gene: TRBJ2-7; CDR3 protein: CAWTQERGLSYEQYF
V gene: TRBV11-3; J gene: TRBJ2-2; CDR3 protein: CASSLYGNTGELFF
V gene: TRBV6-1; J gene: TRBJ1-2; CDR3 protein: CASSERGDYGYTF
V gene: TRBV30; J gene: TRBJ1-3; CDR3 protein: CAWSVGHRGGNTIYF
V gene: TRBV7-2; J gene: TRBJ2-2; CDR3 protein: CASSRLRQNTGELFF
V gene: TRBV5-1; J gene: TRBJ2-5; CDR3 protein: CASSFGQGGETQYF
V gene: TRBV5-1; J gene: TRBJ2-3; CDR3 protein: CASSLRAGGQADTQYF
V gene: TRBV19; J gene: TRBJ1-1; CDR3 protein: CASSYANRGVLDTEAFF
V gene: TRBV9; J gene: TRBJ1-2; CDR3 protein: CASSVTTNYGYTF
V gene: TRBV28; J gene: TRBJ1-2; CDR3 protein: CASRLAGAGVGRYTF
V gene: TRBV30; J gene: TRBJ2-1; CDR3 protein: CAWRLGQGGYYNEQFF
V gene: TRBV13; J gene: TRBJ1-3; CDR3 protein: CASSLRTVSGNTIYF
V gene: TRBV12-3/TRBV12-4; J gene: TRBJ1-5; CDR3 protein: CASSPGDNQPQHF
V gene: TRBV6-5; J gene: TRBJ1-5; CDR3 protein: CASSNSRGQPQHF
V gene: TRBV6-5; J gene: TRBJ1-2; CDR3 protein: CASSPRDRDYGYTF
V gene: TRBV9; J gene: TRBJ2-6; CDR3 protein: CASSSMGGFRSGANVLTF
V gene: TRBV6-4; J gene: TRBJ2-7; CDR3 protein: CASSDWGTSGGLEQYF
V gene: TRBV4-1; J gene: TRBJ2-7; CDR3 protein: CASSRDRDLTYEQYF
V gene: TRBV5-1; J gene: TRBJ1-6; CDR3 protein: CASSLGTANSPLHF
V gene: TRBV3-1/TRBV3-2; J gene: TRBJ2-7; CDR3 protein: CASSQGGRGQYF